One sample yielded the 14 T cell receptor beta chains listed below, sequenced in a study of siplizumab effects on memory and regulatory T cells. The table came from immunoSEQ multiplex PCR; TCRdb's copy has only in-frame clones and leaves some out. Of roughly 68,000 clones in the sample, just over 95% were seen once. Sequencing input: naive CD8+ T cells sorted from blood. The source is a human donor in good health.

CDR3 region: CEKDRGRF. The CDR3 nucleotides are TGTGAAAAGGACAGGGGGCGTTTT. V is TRBV21-1 and J is TRBJ2-7; TRBD1 is taken as the D call from the table, unchecked against the DNA. TRBV21-1 is labeled a pseudogene. This CDR3 has 8 residues.

The chain is built from TRBV16 and TRBJ1-5; 7 bases agree with TRBD1. The CDR3 runs to 16 residues. V was clipped by 3 bases and J by 3 bases; unmatched bases: 8. CDR1 is KGHSY and CDR2 is FQNENV in the germline V gene. The CDR3 here is CASSQLPGQSNQPQHF. The CDR3 coding sequence is TGTGCCAGCAGCCAGCTCCCGGGACAGTCCAATCAGCCCCAGCATTTT.

This clone appeared once. The genes are TRBV11-2 and TRBJ1-1; D is unresolved. This CDR3 spans 13 amino acids. V lost 1 base to trimming and J lost 4 bases, with 7 bases between them. CDR1 and CDR2 from the germline V gene are SGHAT and FQNNGV. CDR3 sequence: CASSLGTGTEAFF. CDR3 sequence (DNA): TGTGCCAGCAGCTTAGGGACGGGCACTGAAGCTTTCTTT.

The chain combines TRBV7-9 with TRBJ2-7; perhaps TRBD1 as D (6 bases). The ends were cut back, 2 bases at V and 3 bases at J, with 11 bases in the middle. The length of the CDR3 is 14 residues. Germline CDR1 is SEHNR and CDR2 is FQNEAQ (reference sequence). CDR3 in amino acids: CASSLSTGFYEQYF. In nucleotides, the CDR3 is TGTGCCAGCAGCTTATCGACAGGCTTCTACGAGCAGTACTTC.

In DNA, the CDR3 is TGTGCCAGCAGCTTTGGGCTAGCCTCCTACGAGCAGTACTTC. It encodes CASSFGLASYEQYF. The chain joins TRBV7-2 to TRBJ2-7; weak D call: TRBD2 (5 bases). V gave up 3 bases and J gave up 0 bases, with 9 bases separating them. This CDR3 has 14 residues. CDR1 is SGHTA and CDR2 is FQGNSA in the germline V gene. Variable domain in full (rest from reference TRBV7-2 and TRBJ2-7): GAGVSQSPSNKVTEKGKDVELRCDPISGHTALYWYRQSLGQGLEFLIYFQGNSAPDKSGLPSDRFSAERTGGSVSTLTIQRTQQEDSAVYLCASSFGLASYEQYFGPGTRLTVT.

The V and J genes are TRBV11-1 and TRBJ1-1, with D hard to call. Per germline, CDR1 SGHAT and CDR2 FQDESV (reference sequence). The CDR3 spans 14 residues. Trimming shortened V by 1 base and J by 2 bases, and 8 bases separated the two germline ends. This CDR3 reads CASSLVAANTEAFF. The CDR3 DNA reads TGTGCCAGCAGCTTAGTGGCAGCTAACACTGAAGCTTTCTTT.

This chain connects TRBV7-4 to TRBJ1-5; 9 bases are shared with TRBD1. CDR1 is SGHVT, CDR2 SQSDAQ, per germline. CDR3 length: 22 residues. J gave up 0 bases and V 5 bases, and 23 bases lay outside the gene matches. For the CDR3, the DNA is TGTGCCAGCAGCCCTCGAAGGGGACAGGGATCTAATAGGGAATATAGCAATCAGCCCCAGCATTTT. Protein product: CASSPRRGQGSNREYSNQPQHF. The full variable domain, with the rest looked up from reference TRBV7-4 and TRBJ1-5, is GAGVSQSPRYKVAKRGRDVALRCDSISGHVTLYWYRQTLGQGSEVLTYSQSDAQRDKSGRPSGRFSAERPERSVSTLKIQRTEQGDSAVYLCASSPRRGQGSNREYSNQPQHFGDGTRLSIL.

The chain is built from TRBV20-1 and TRBJ2-7; D unresolved. V lost 0 bases and J lost 3, with 3 bases in between. The CDR3 spans 11 residues. Germline V gives CDR1 DFQATT, CDR2 SNEGSKA (reference sequence). CDR3 residues: CSAREDYEQYF. CDR3 sequence (DNA): TGCAGTGCTAGAGAGGACTACGAGCAGTACTTC.

The chain uses TRBV2 and TRBJ2-7; D is possibly TRBD1 (6 bases). The length of the CDR3 is 12 residues. Germline CDR1 is SNHLY and CDR2 is FYNNEI. V lost 6 bases to trimming and J lost 5 bases, with 11 bases between them. This CDR3 is CASRWTEDEQYF. The CDR3 bases are TGTGCCAGCAGGTGGACAGAAGACGAGCAGTACTTC.

This rearrangement joins TRBV7-6 to TRBJ1-1, with unresolved D. The V gene's germline CDR1 is SGHVS and CDR2 FNYEAQ. Trimming cost V 5 bases and J 0 bases, with 10 bases left between them. The CDR3 is made up of 14 amino acids. This chain's CDR3 is CASSPGMVNTEAFF. CDR3 coding DNA: TGTGCCAGCAGCCCCGGTATGGTGAACACTGAAGCTTTCTTT.

The gene calls are TRBV28 and TRBJ2-5; possible D gene TRBD1, 6 bases. The CDR3 has 16 amino acids. Trimming took 5 bases from V and 5 from J, leaving 21 bases between them. Germline V lookup: CDR1 MDHEN, CDR2 SYDVKM. CDR3: CASSPSETGYWETQYF. As DNA, the CDR3 is TGTGCCAGCAGTCCCTCAGAAACAGGGTATTGGGAGACCCAGTACTTC. The complete variable domain, with remaining parts taken from reference TRBV28 and TRBJ2-5, reads DVKVTQSSRYLVKRTGEKVFLECVQDMDHENMFWYRQDPGLGLRLIYFSYDVKMKEKGDIPEGYSVSREKKERFSLILESASTNQTSMYLCASSPSETGYWETQYFGPGTRLLVL.

The V gene is TRBV4-1, the J gene TRBJ2-2; no firm D call. The CDR3 is 14 residues long. The germline V gene encodes CDR1 MGHRA and CDR2 YSYEKL. The germline V and J ends were trimmed by 4 bases and 6 bases, with 12 bases remaining between them. The CDR3 protein is CASSPMDAAGELFF. CDR3 DNA: TGCGCCAGCAGCCCTATGGACGCGGCCGGGGAGCTGTTTTTT.

The J gene is TRBJ2-7, the V gene TRBV11-2; D unresolved. In germline, CDR1 is SGHAT, CDR2 FQNNGV. Trimming took off 6 bases at V and 5 bases at J, with 8 bases between the two ends. The CDR3 loop spans 11 amino acids. CDR3 residues: CASRTGDEQYF. In DNA, the CDR3 is TGTGCCAGCAGAACCGGCGACGAGCAGTACTTC.

In DNA form, the CDR3 reads TGCAGCGTTGAATACGATAACACCGGGGAGCTGTTTTTT. It is translated as CSVEYDNTGELFF. V gene TRBV29-1 combines with J gene TRBJ2-2; D is ambiguous. Germline V CDR1 and CDR2: SQVTM, ANQGSEA. CDR3 length equals 13 residues. V shed 2 bases and J shed 2 bases, with 6 bases lying between them.